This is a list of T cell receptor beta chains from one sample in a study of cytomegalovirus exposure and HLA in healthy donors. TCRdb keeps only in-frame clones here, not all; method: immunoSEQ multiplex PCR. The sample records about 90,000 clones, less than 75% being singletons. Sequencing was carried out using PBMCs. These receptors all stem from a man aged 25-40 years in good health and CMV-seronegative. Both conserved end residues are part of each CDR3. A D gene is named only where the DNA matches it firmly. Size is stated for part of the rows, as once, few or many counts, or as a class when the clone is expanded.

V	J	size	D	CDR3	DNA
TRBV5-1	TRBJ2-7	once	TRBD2	CASSIETSGRNEQYF	TGCGCCAGCAGCATAGAGACTAGCGGGAGGAACGAGCAGTACTTC
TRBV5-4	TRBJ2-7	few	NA	CASSLDGFIGAEQYF	TGTGCCAGCAGCTTGGATGGATTTATAGGGGCCGAGCAGTACTTC
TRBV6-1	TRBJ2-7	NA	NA	CATYREPYEQYF	TGTGCCACCTACAGGGAGCCCTACGAGCAGTACTTC
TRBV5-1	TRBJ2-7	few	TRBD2	CASSLVGAGAYYTYEQYF	TGCGCCAGCAGCTTGGTAGGAGCGGGGGCCTACTATACCTACGAGCAGTACTTC
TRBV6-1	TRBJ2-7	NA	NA	CASSDQNGEQYF	TGTGCCAGCAGTGACCAAAACGGCGAGCAGTACTTC
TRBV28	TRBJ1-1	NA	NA	CASMEWGMNTEAFF	TGTGCCAGCATGGAATGGGGCATGAACACTGAAGCTTTCTTT
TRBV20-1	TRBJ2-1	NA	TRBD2	CSALGGEQFF	TGCAGTGCCCTGGGGGGGGAGCAGTTCTTC
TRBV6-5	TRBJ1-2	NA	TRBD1	CASSFRGSGYTF	TGTGCCAGCAGTTTCAGGGGGAGCGGCTACACCTTC
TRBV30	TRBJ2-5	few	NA	CAWSVLSGSQYF	TGTGCCTGGAGTGTACTATCTGGGAGCCAGTACTTC
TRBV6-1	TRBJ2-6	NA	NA	CASSDMSSWANVLTF	TGTGCCAGCAGTGATATGTCTTCCTGGGCCAACGTCCTGACTTTC
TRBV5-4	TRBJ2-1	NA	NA	CASSWQDNEQFF	TGTGCCAGCAGCTGGCAGGACAATGAGCAGTTCTTC
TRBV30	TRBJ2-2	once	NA	CAWSVLSPGELFF	TGTGCCTGGAGTGTCCTTAGCCCCGGGGAGCTGTTTTTT
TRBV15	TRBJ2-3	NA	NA	CATSRGGRPLDTQYF	TGTGCCACCAGCAGAGGGGGCAGGCCTTTGGATACGCAGTATTTT
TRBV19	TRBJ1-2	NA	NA	CASSIDQLNGYTF	TGTGCCAGTAGTATAGATCAACTGAATGGCTACACCTTC
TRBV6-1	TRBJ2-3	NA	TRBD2	CASSGLAGGPDTQYF	TGTGCCAGCAGTGGACTAGCGGGGGGGCCAGATACGCAGTATTTT
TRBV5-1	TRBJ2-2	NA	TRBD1	CASSSQGAGGELFF	TGCGCCAGCAGCTCTCAGGGGGCGGGCGGGGAGCTGTTTTTT
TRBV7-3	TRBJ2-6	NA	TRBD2	CASSFPRGTTNVLTF	TGTGCCAGCAGCTTCCCTCGGGGGACTACCAACGTCCTGACTTTC
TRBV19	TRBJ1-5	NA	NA	CASRERDQPQHF	TGTGCCAGTAGGGAGAGGGATCAGCCCCAGCATTTT